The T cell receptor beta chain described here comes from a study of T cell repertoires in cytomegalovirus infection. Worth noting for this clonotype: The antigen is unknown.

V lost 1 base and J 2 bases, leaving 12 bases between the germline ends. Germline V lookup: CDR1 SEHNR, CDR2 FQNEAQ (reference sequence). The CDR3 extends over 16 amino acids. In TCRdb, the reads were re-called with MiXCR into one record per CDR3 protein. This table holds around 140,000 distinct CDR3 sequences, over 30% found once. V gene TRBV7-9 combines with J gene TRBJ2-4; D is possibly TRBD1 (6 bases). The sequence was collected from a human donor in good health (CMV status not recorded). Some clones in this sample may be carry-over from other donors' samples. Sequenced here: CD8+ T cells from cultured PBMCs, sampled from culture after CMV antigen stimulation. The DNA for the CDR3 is TGTGCCAGCAGCTTAGAAGGGGGAAGGACCAAAAACATTCAGTACTTC. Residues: CASSLEGGRTKNIQYF.